A single sample gave rise to the 26 T cell receptor beta chains below, sequenced in a study of metastatic and nonmetastatic thyroid tumors. All patients were treatment-naive before thyroid surgery. Using MiXCR, TCRdb re-called clones from the PCR reads. The sample comprises under 25,000 clones, about a quarter of which are singletons, and 6% to 7.5% rests with the top ten. Material for sequencing was blood. These receptors all come from a female donor with papillary thyroid cancer or a benign thyroid nodule (not recorded which). Some clones in this sample may be carry-over from other donors' samples.

By its share, this clone is medium-sized. The chain couples TRBV27 to TRBJ2-7; TRBD1 aligns across 10 bases. V was clipped by 5 bases and J by 6 bases; unmatched bases: 4. The germline CDR1 and CDR2 sequences are MNHEY and SMNVEV (reference sequence). CDR3 length: 13 amino acids. The CDR3 DNA reads as TGTGCCAGCAGTCCTGGGACAGGGGTCGAGCAGTACTTC. Its protein product is CASSPGTGVEQYF.

This clone was seen at least ten times. The V and J genes are TRBV20-1 and TRBJ2-5; TRBD1 or TRBD2 may be the D gene (5 bases each). V was shortened by 7 bases and J by 4 bases, with 22 bases between the two germline ends. CDR3 length: 15 amino acids. The V gene's germline CDR1 is DFQATT and CDR2 SNEGSKA (reference sequence). CDR3 sequence (DNA): TGCAGTGTCCAACCCCGGACCCCGAGGGGAGAGACCCAGTACTTC. Translated, it gives CSVQPRTPRGETQYF.

The chain combines TRBV20-1 with TRBJ2-1; D is ambiguous. Trimming took off 3 bases at V and 3 bases at J, with 12 bases between the two ends. Germline CDR1 reads DFQATT; CDR2 reads SNEGSKA (reference sequence). The CDR3 totals 14 residues. The CDR3 DNA reads TGCAGTGCTAGTGGCGGTAACGGCTACAATGAGCAGTTCTTC. Protein: CSASGGNGYNEQFF.

A few counts support this clone. The rearrangement joins TRBV15 to TRBJ2-3; the D is unclear. There are 11 residues in the CDR3. V dropped 7 bases and J dropped 0 bases, with 2 bases sitting between them. The V gene's germline CDR1 is LNHNV and CDR2 YYDKDF (reference sequence). The CDR3: CATNSTDTQYF. As DNA, the CDR3 is TGTGCCACCAACAGCACAGATACGCAGTATTTT.

The chain has TRBV5-1 and TRBJ2-2; 7 bases line up with TRBD2. Germline V CDR1 and CDR2: SGHRS, YFSETQ. The junction had 19 bases not matched to a gene; V was cut back by 8 bases and J by 0 bases. CDR3 length: 19 residues. CDR3 nucleotide sequence: TGCGCCAGTAAAGGACTATCGAGAGCTAGCGGTACGAACACCGGGGAGCTGTTTTTT. It specifies CASKGLSRASGTNTGELFF.

The chain links TRBV15 to TRBJ2-7; D not resolved. Germline V gene lookup returns CDR1 LNHNV and CDR2 YYDKDF (reference sequence). This CDR3 has 12 residues. Trimming stripped 2 bases from V and 6 bases from J, with 8 bases between. The CDR3 loop is CATSRPLAEQYF. The CDR3, as DNA: TGTGCCACCAGCAGACCCCTCGCCGAGCAGTACTTC. Filled out from reference TRBV15 and TRBJ2-7, the complete variable domain reads DAMVIQNPRYQVTQFGKPVTLSCSQTLNHNVMYWYQQKSSQAPKLLFHYYDKDFNNEADTPDNFQSRRPNTSFCFLDIRSPGLGDTAMYLCATSRPLAEQYFGPGTRLTVT.

Judged by abundance, this clone is medium-sized. This chain connects TRBV30 to TRBJ1-2; no clear D gene. Trimming took 0 bases from V and 4 from J, leaving 15 bases between them. The CDR3 loop spans 15 amino acids. Germline assignment: CDR1 GTSNPN and CDR2 SVGIG (reference sequence). The CDR3 nucleotides read TGTGCCTGGAGTGTACAAGGAGGGCTCGGCTATGGCTACACCTTC. It specifies CAWSVQGGLGYGYTF. Together with reference TRBV30 and TRBJ1-2, the CDR3 gives the full variable domain: SQTIHQWPATLVQPVGSPLSLECTVEGTSNPNLYWYRQAAGRGLQLLFYSVGIGQISSEVPQNLSASRPQDRQFILSSKKLLLSDSGFYLCAWSVQGGLGYGYTFGSGTRLTVV.

Of note for this clone: The junction shows a germline mismatch at one end, possibly a read error. The rearrangement uses TRBV3-1 and TRBJ1-2; no clear D. The CDR3 length is 12 residues. CDR1 LGHDT and CDR2 YNNKEL come from the germline V gene (reference sequence). The CDR3, as DNA: TGTGCCAGCGGCCAGTGGGCTGCTGGCTACACCTTC. This translates into CASGQWAAGYTF.

The CDR3 sequence: CASSLGTENTEAFF. The CDR3 DNA is TGTGCCAGCAGCTTAGGGACGGAGAACACTGAAGCTTTCTTT. This sequence joins TRBV11-2 and TRBJ1-1; D is uncertain. CDR3 length: 14 residues. V shed 1 base and J shed 1 base, with 7 bases lying between them. Germline V CDR1 and CDR2: SGHAT, FQNNGV. Together with reference TRBV11-2 and TRBJ1-1, the CDR3 gives the full variable domain: EAGVAQSPRYKIIEKRQSVAFWCNPISGHATLYWYQQILGQGPKLLIQFQNNGVVDDSQLPKDRFSAERLKGVDSTLKIQPAKLEDSAVYLCASSLGTENTEAFFGQGTRLTVV.

The chain uses TRBV6-1 and TRBJ1-1; maybe TRBD1 (5 bases). The CDR3 is 15 amino acids. The V gene lost 6 bases and the J gene lost 3 bases, with 17 bases spanning the gap. The germline V gene encodes CDR1 MNHNS and CDR2 SASEGT. The CDR3 nucleotides read TGTGCCAGCAGCTTAAGTGGGGACGGTTACACTGAAGCTTTCTTT. It translates to CASSLSGDGYTEAFF.

This chain connects TRBV12-3 or TRBV12-4 to TRBJ2-5; perhaps D is TRBD1 or TRBD2 (5 bases each). Trimming left V 3 bases short and J 3 bases short, with 17 bases between. The CDR3 contains 16 residues. The CDR3 protein is CASSLTTLGEKETQYF. Here the CDR3 DNA reads TGTGCCAGCAGTTTGACAACATTGGGGGAAAAAGAGACCCAGTACTTC.

This clone appeared many times. V gene TRBV15 combines with J gene TRBJ2-3; 9 positions agree with TRBD1. The CDR3 consists of 13 residues. Unmatched junction bases numbered 6, after V lost 3 bases and J lost 11 bases. Germline loops: CDR1 LNHNV, CDR2 YYDKDF (reference sequence). The CDR3 DNA follows: TGTGCCACCAGCAGCACAGGGGGCTTAAGGCAGTATTTT. This gives the protein CATSSTGGLRQYF. Using reference TRBV15 and TRBJ2-3 for the parts outside the CDR3, the full variable domain is DAMVIQNPRYQVTQFGKPVTLSCSQTLNHNVMYWYQQKSSQAPKLLFHYYDKDFNNEADTPDNFQSRRPNTSFCFLDIRSPGLGDTAMYLCATSSTGGLRQYFGPGTRLTVL.

This clone came up a few times. The rearrangement links TRBV6-1 to TRBJ1-2; 9 nucleotides match TRBD1. Trimming cost V 6 bases and J 14 bases; bases outside gene matches: 16. The CDR3 is made up of 14 amino acids. Looked up from germline, CDR1 is MNHNS and CDR2 is SASEGT. CDR3 protein: CASRDLWDRDNGTF. CDR3 in DNA: TGTGCCAGCAGAGACCTCTGGGACAGGGATAATGGTACCTTC.

The V call is TRBV7-2, the J call TRBJ1-5, with a tentative D call TRBD1 (5 bases). Germline V CDR1 and CDR2: SGHTA, FQGNSA. CDR3 length: 12 residues. The V and J ends lost 7 bases and 4 bases respectively, with 8 bases between them. The DNA for the CDR3 is TGTGCCAGCACAGGGTTGAATCAGCCCCAGCATTTT. Translation: CASTGLNQPQHF. The variable domain in full, completed from reference TRBV7-2 and TRBJ1-5, reads GAGVSQSPSNKVTEKGKDVELRCDPISGHTALYWYRQSLGQGLEFLIYFQGNSAPDKSGLPSDRFSAERTGGSVSTLTIQRTQQEDSAVYLCASTGLNQPQHFGDGTRLSIL.

This chain links TRBV3-1 with TRBJ1-6, with no clear D. Germline V gene data show CDR1 as LGHDT and CDR2 as YNNKEL (reference sequence). The length of the CDR3 is 13 residues. Deletions cut 0 bases from V and 8 bases from J, with 5 bases between. The CDR3 coding sequence is TGTGCCAGCAGCCAAGACGGGTATTCACCCCTCCACTTT. Translated, it gives CASSQDGYSPLHF.

V and J are TRBV7-8 and TRBJ2-3; D gene unclear. Germline CDR1 and CDR2: SGHVS and FQNEAQ. This CDR3 is built from 16 residues. With 3 bases removed from V and 4 bases from J, the gap between germline ends came to 17 bases. The CDR3 DNA sequence: TGTGCCAGCAGCTTCTTCAAAATATCGGGCGCAGATACGCAGTATTTT. Protein sequence: CASSFFKISGADTQYF. Drawing the rest from reference TRBV7-8 and TRBJ2-3, the complete variable domain is GAGVSQSPRYKVAKRGQDVALRCDPISGHVSLFWYQQALGQGPEFLTYFQNEAQLDKSGLPSDRFFAERPEGSVSTLKIQRTQQEDSAVYLCASSFFKISGADTQYFGPGTRLTVL.

A remark on this clone: It is likely a read error, because the conserved phenylalanine at the end of the CDR3 is missing. V and J are TRBV7-3 and TRBJ1-2; D not certain. This CDR3 is built from 13 residues. Germline CDR1 and CDR2: SGHTA and FQGTGA. Trimming left V 3 bases short and J 2 bases short, with 7 bases between. This CDR3 reads CASSLERNYGYTL. CDR3 coding DNA: TGTGCCAGCAGCTTGGAGCGGAACTATGGCTACACCCTC.

This clone was seen many times. The chain combines TRBV2 with TRBJ1-4; weak D call: TRBD1 (5 bases). Germline V CDR1 and CDR2: SNHLY, FYNNEI. The CDR3 sequence is 14 residues long. Trimming removed 5 bases at V and 8 bases at J, with 15 bases between. Written as DNA, the CDR3 is TGTGCCAGCAGTAACCCAAGGGGCTGGGAAAAACTGTTTTTT. Protein product: CASSNPRGWEKLFF.

The J gene is TRBJ2-7, the V gene TRBV20-1, with 10 bases lining up with TRBD1. The CDR3 is made up of 15 amino acids. Germline V CDR1 and CDR2: DFQATT, SNEGSKA (reference sequence). The V and J ends lost 0 bases and 3 bases, in that order; junction bases with no gene match: 5. This CDR3 is CSARDGQGVDYEQYF. The DNA of the CDR3 is TGCAGTGCTAGAGATGGACAGGGGGTCGACTACGAGCAGTACTTC.

The J gene is TRBJ1-6, the V gene TRBV11-2; D possibly corresponds to TRBD1 (5 bases). CDR1 and CDR2 from the germline V gene are SGHAT and FQNNGV. V shed 3 bases and J shed 10 bases, with 28 bases lying between them. This CDR3 is built from 19 residues. The CDR3 here is CASSLQETGTPYNWSPLHF. In nucleotides, the CDR3 is TGTGCCAGCAGCTTGCAGGAGACCGGGACCCCCTATAATTGGTCACCCCTCCACTTT.

This clone was counted only a few times. The V and J genes are TRBV10-2 and TRBJ1-1; no firm D call. In germline, CDR1 is WSHSY, CDR2 SAAADI. CDR3 length equals 13 residues. Trimming removed 7 bases from V and 0 bases from J, with 9 bases in between. This CDR3 is CASKPNLNTEAFF. CDR3 in DNA: TGCGCCAGCAAACCAAATCTGAACACTGAAGCTTTCTTT.

This clone came up a few times. The J gene is TRBJ1-5, the V gene TRBV12-3 or TRBV12-4; D is ambiguous. V lost 7 bases and J 0 bases, leaving 10 bases between the germline ends. This CDR3 contains 14 residues. In nucleotides, the CDR3 is TGTGCCAGCAAACCCAACGGTAGCAATCAGCCCCAGCATTTT. Its translation is CASKPNGSNQPQHF.

In its sample, this clone ranks as medium-sized. This chain uses TRBV27 with TRBJ1-5; 10 bases align to TRBD1. The CDR3 covers 16 residues. Trimming removed 5 bases from V and 10 bases from J; junction bases left unmatched: 14. Germline CDR1 reads MNHEY; CDR2 reads SMNVEV (reference sequence). The CDR3: CASSLGDRGQVSPQHF. CDR3 nucleotides: TGTGCCAGCAGTCTCGGGGACAGGGGTCAGGTAAGTCCCCAGCATTTT.

This clone has at least ten counts. The gene calls are TRBV29-1 and TRBJ2-7; TRBD1 matches 8 bases. CDR1 is SQVTM, CDR2 ANQGSEA, per germline. The CDR3 is 13 residues long. With V trimmed by 4 bases and J by 1 base, 3 bases remained unmatched. DNA of the CDR3: TGCAGCGTTGCCAGGGGGCCTTCCTACGAGCAGTACTTC. Amino acids: CSVARGPSYEQYF.

This clone was seen ten or more times. The chain recombines TRBV29-1 with TRBJ2-2; D gene ambiguous. Trimming removed 3 bases at V and 2 bases at J, with 7 bases between. Germline lookup yields CDR1 SQVTM and CDR2 ANQGSEA. This CDR3 is built from 13 residues. The CDR3 sequence is CSVDMQNTGELFF. The DNA for the CDR3 is TGCAGCGTTGATATGCAAAACACCGGGGAGCTGTTTTTT.

This clone was recorded a few times. V and J are TRBV28 and TRBJ2-1; 10 positions agree with TRBD2. V lost 6 bases, J lost 8 bases, and 10 bases stayed unmatched. Germline CDR1 reads MDHEN; CDR2 reads SYDVKM. The CDR3 sequence is 15 residues long. The CDR3 DNA follows: TGTGCCAGCAGGCAGAGGCTAGCGGGAGTTGATGAGCAGTTCTTC. This encodes CASRQRLAGVDEQFF.